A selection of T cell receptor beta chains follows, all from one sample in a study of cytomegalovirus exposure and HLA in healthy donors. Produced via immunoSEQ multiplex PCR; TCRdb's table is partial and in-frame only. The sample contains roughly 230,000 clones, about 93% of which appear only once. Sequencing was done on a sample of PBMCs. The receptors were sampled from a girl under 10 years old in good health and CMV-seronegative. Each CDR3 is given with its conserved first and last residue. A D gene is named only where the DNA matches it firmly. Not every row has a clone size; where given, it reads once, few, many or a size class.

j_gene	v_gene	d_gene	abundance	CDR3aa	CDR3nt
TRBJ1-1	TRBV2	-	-	CASSEPVFEAFF	TGTGCCAGCAGTGAACCGGTTTTTGAAGCTTTCTTT
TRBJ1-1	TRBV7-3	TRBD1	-	CASSLTPGQGPEAFF	TGTGCCAGCAGCTTAACACCGGGACAGGGCCCTGAAGCTTTCTTT
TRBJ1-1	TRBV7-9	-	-	CASSLGQGGEAFF	TGTGCCAGCAGCTTAGGGCAGGGCGGTGAAGCTTTCTTT
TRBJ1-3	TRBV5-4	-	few	CASSLDPSSGNTIYF	TGTGCCAGCAGCTTGGACCCCAGCTCTGGAAACACCATATATTTT
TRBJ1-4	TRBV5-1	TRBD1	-	CASRLLPGQGNEKLFF	TGCGCCAGCAGACTACTCCCGGGACAGGGGAATGAAAAACTGTTTTTT
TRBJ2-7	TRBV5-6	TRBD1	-	CASRQGGRYEQYF	TGTGCCAGCCGACAGGGGGGACGTTACGAGCAGTACTTC
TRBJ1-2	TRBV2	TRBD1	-	CASIDRAVSNYGYTF	TGTGCCAGCATAGACAGGGCGGTCTCTAACTATGGCTACACCTTC
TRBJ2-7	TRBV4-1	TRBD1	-	CASSQDRTGGAGSYEQYF	TGCGCCAGCAGCCAAGATAGGACAGGGGGCGCGGGATCCTACGAGCAGTACTTC
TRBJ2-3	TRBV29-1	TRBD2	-	CSVALLAGGPTDTQYF	TGCAGCGTTGCCCTATTAGCGGGGGGACCCACAGATACGCAGTATTTT
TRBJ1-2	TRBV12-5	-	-	CASGLVRSLGTGPGDGYTF	TGTGCTAGTGGTTTGGTACGTAGTCTAGGCACAGGGCCCGGGGATGGCTACACCTTC
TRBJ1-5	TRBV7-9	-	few	CASSLGTGSNQPQHF	TGTGCCAGCAGCTTAGGTACGGGTAGCAATCAGCCCCAGCATTTT
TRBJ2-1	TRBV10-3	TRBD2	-	CAISESFGLADNEQFF	TGTGCCATCAGTGAGAGCTTCGGACTAGCGGACAATGAGCAGTTCTTC
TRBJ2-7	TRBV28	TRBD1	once	CASSSPGTGSYEQYF	TGTGCCAGCAGTTCCCCCGGGACAGGGAGTTACGAGCAGTACTTC
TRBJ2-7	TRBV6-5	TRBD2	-	CASSYGASGNYEQYF	TGTGCCAGCAGTTACGGGGCTAGCGGTAACTACGAGCAGTACTTC
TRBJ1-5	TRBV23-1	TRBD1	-	CASSQRGGQENQPQHF	TGCGCCAGCAGTCAAAGGGGAGGACAGGAAAATCAGCCCCAGCATTTT
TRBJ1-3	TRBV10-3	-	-	CAISEGGFGNTIYF	TGTGCCATCAGTGAGGGCGGGTTTGGAAACACCATATATTTT
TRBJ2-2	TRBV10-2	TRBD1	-	CASIGQGARTGELFF	TGCGCCAGCATAGGACAGGGGGCTAGGACCGGGGAGCTGTTTTTT
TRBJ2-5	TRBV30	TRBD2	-	CAWSPSRLAGGEAQYF	TGTGCCTGGAGTCCCTCCCGACTAGCGGGAGGGGAGGCCCAGTACTTC
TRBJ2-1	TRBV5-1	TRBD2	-	CASSLGSGGTYNEQFF	TGCGCCAGCAGCTTGGGTAGCGGGGGGACGTACAATGAGCAGTTCTTC
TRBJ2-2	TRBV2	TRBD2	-	CASSPGLVANTGELFF	TGTGCCAGCAGCCCGGGACTAGTCGCGAACACCGGGGAGCTGTTTTTT
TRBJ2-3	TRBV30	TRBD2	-	CAWSFRGETDTQYF	TGTGCCTGGAGTTTCCGGGGGGAGACAGATACGCAGTATTTT
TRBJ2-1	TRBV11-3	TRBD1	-	CASSRQGSPSSSYNEQFF	TGTGCCAGCAGCCGACAGGGGTCACCTTCTAGCTCCTACAATGAGCAGTTCTTC
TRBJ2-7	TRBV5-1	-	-	CASSATGVLREQYF	TGCGCCAGCAGCGCGACGGGAGTTCTCCGCGAGCAGTACTTC
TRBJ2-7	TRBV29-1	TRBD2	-	CSVEPGAGGNEQYF	TGCAGCGTTGAACCCGGAGCGGGAGGAAACGAGCAGTACTTC
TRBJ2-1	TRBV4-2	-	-	CASSQVSRANEQFF	TGTGCCAGCAGCCAAGTTAGCCGAGCTAATGAGCAGTTCTTC
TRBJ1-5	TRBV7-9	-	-	CASSSGRGGDQPQHF	TGTGCCAGCAGCTCTGGCAGGGGAGGGGATCAGCCCCAGCATTTT
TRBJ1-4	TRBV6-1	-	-	CASSGGGGVGEKLFF	TGTGCCAGCAGTGGGGGGGGAGGGGTTGGTGAAAAACTGTTTTTT
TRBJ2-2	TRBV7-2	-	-	CASSSPLVGGAAGELFF	TGTGCCAGCAGTTCCCCCCTAGTGGGGGGGGCCGCCGGGGAGCTGTTTTTT